This TCR beta chain was profiled in a study of T-cell memory formation after mild COVID-19. Study conclusions and caveats: Clones contracting day 15 to 85 were balanced CD4/CD8; later expanders leaned CD4+.

On this clonotype: Its antigen is as yet unknown.

The CDR3 spans 12 residues. Trimming pared 3 bases from V and 5 bases from J, leaving 11 bases between. CDR1 is GTSNPN, CDR2 SVGIG, per germline (reference sequence). TCRdb re-derived calls from the 5' RACE reads in MiXCR, one entry per CDR3 protein. The sample has approximately 150,000 distinct CDR3 sequences; roughly 14% are singletons. V and J are TRBV30 and TRBJ2-7, with a possible D match to TRBD2 (5 bases). Specimen: PBMCs or a T cell subset sorted from them (not recorded which). This TCR was sampled from an adult woman who had mild COVID-19 (a few samples of this study predate the infection). Cell type and time point are not known. CDR3 nucleotides: TGTGCCTGGAGGGAGGACGGACACGAGCAGTACTTC. It is translated as CAWREDGHEQYF. The variable domain in full, completed from reference TRBV30 and TRBJ2-7, reads SQTIHQWPATLVQPVGSPLSLECTVEGTSNPNLYWYRQAAGRGLQLLFYSVGIGQISSEVPQNLSASRPQDRQFILSSKKLLLSDSGFYLCAWREDGHEQYFGPGTRLTVT.